A selection of T cell receptor beta chains follows, all from one sample in a study of blood T cells in healthy people across ages. MiXCR, applied by TCRdb to the 5' RACE reads, yields one record per CDR3 protein. The table has around 1,500,000 distinct CDR3 sequences, approximately 38% seen once. The sequencing input was blood. These receptors all stem from a woman in her late teens or twenties in good health. Each CDR3 is given with its conserved first and last residue. A D gene is named only where the DNA matches it firmly. Not every row has a clone size; where given, it reads once, few, many or a size class.

j_call v_call clone_size d_call cdr3_nt cdr3_aa
TRBJ1-5 TRBV12-3/TRBV12-4 few . TGTGCCAGCAGTTTAGTTTCGGGGTATCAGCCCCAGCATTTT CASSLVSGYQPQHF
TRBJ2-4 TRBV2 few . TGTGCCAGCCGCCCGCACAGCGGTTCCAAAAACATTCAGTACTTC CASRPHSGSKNIQYF
TRBJ2-2 TRBV4-1 . . TGCGCCAGCAGCCAAGAGTCCCCTCAGAGGAGGTGGGGGGCGAACACCGGGGAGCTGTTTTTT CASSQESPQRRWGANTGELFF
TRBJ2-5 TRBV7-2 . . TGTGCCAGCAGCTCCTCGCCTAAAGAGACCCAGTACTTC CASSSSPKETQYF
TRBJ2-5 TRBV5-1 few . TGCGCCAGCAGCTTACCCGGGACACTCCAAGAGACCCAGTACTTC CASSLPGTLQETQYF
TRBJ2-4 TRBV5-4 few . TGTGCCAGCAGTTCCCCGGTTGGGAACATTCAGTACTTC CASSSPVGNIQYF
TRBJ1-5 TRBV12-3/TRBV12-4 . TRBD1 TGTGCCAGCAGTTCAGGGACAGGGGGAGGTCAGCCCCAGCATTTT CASSSGTGGGQPQHF
TRBJ1-4 TRBV12-3/TRBV12-4 . TRBD1 TGTGCCAGCAGTTTAACAGGACAGGGTGGTGAAAAACTGTTTTTT CASSLTGQGGEKLFF
TRBJ2-5 TRBV6-5 . . TGTGCCGGAGGGGAGAAAGAGACCCAGTACTTC CAGGEKETQYF
TRBJ2-1 TRBV7-9 few . TGTACGGTGGCTAGAGGAGGTGAGCAGTTCTTC CTVARGGEQFF
TRBJ1-2 TRBV28 . TRBD1 TGTGCCAGCAGGCAACAGGGGGCGAGTGGCTACACCTTC CASRQQGASGYTF
TRBJ2-7 TRBV12-3/TRBV12-4 few . TGTGCCAGCACCCCCACTCCTCAGACCTACGAGCAGTACTTC CASTPTPQTYEQYF
TRBJ1-1 TRBV29-1 few . TGCAGCGTTGGGAATGGGAACACTGAAGCTTTCTTT CSVGNGNTEAFF
TRBJ1-1 TRBV10-3 few . TGTGCCATCAGTTTGACAGTTCTGAACACTGAAGCTTTCTTT CAISLTVLNTEAFF
TRBJ2-3 TRBV18 . TRBD2 TGTGCCAGCTCACCGCCAGGGTCGGTAAGCGGGACTAGCACAGATACGCAGTATTTT CASSPPGSVSGTSTDTQYF
TRBJ2-2 TRBV9 . . TGTGCCAGCAGCGTAGCTGTTGGCCCTAACACCGGGGAGCTGTTTTTT CASSVAVGPNTGELFF
TRBJ1-2 TRBV5-1 few . TGCGCCAGCAGCTTGGGACAGGCCAATAACTATGGCTACACCTTC CASSLGQANNYGYTF
TRBJ2-5 TRBV5-6 . . TGTGCCAGCAGCTTGGAAGGCGAGGGAGAGACCCAGTACTTC CASSLEGEGETQYF
TRBJ1-1 TRBV28 . TRBD1 TGTGCCAGCAGTTGGGACAGGGGGCCAGGGGTTAACACTGAAGCTTTCTTT CASSWDRGPGVNTEAFF
TRBJ1-2 TRBV6-5 few . TGTGCCAGCAGCTCTACTCGGGAGCTGACTAACTATGGCTACACCTTC CASSSTRELTNYGYTF
TRBJ2-3 TRBV24-1 few . TGTGCCACCAGTGATTTTACAGTGAGCACAGATACGCAGTATTTT CATSDFTVSTDTQYF
TRBJ2-6 TRBV6-5 . . TGTGCCAGCAGTGCCCACAGCTCTGGGGCCAACGTCCTGACTTTC CASSAHSSGANVLTF
TRBJ2-4 TRBV6-2/TRBV6-3 few . TGTGCCAGCAGTTATCTGATGGGCTTCGACCCTCTACTAGCCAAAAACATTCAGTACTTC CASSYLMGFDPLLAKNIQYF
TRBJ2-7 TRBV7-2 . TRBD1 TGTGCCAGCAGCCCTAGACAGGGGGCCTTCTCCTACGAGCAGTACTTC CASSPRQGAFSYEQYF
TRBJ2-7 TRBV7-2 . . TGTGCCAGCGGGACTCCACTTTACAATGAGCAGTACTTC CASGTPLYNEQYF
TRBJ2-5 TRBV5-1 . TRBD2 TGCGCCAGCGGTAGCGGGAGTGGTAATGAGCAGTACTTC CASGSGSGNEQYF
TRBJ2-2 TRBV20-1 . . TGCAGTGCTAGAGATTTAAACCGAGGGACCGGGGAGCTGTTTTTT CSARDLNRGTGELFF
TRBJ1-1 TRBV29-1 . TRBD1 TGCAGCGTCCAGGGACAGGGAAGGGGGACTGAAGCTTTCTTT CSVQGQGRGTEAFF
TRBJ2-1 TRBV12-3/TRBV12-4 . . TGTGCCAGCAGTTTCGGGACCCTAGTGGAGGGGCAGTTCTTC CASSFGTLVEGQFF
TRBJ2-3 TRBV14 few . TGTGCCAGCAGCCAAGACATCGCGAGCAGGGACACAGATACGCAGTATTTT CASSQDIASRDTDTQYF
TRBJ1-4 TRBV5-1 . TRBD1 TGCGCCAGCAGCTTGTCACAGGGGAATGAAAAACTGTTTTTT CASSLSQGNEKLFF
TRBJ2-7 TRBV4-3 . . TGCGCCAGCAGCCGGGGGGCCGGGACACCCATCTACGAGCAGTACTTC CASSRGAGTPIYEQYF
TRBJ2-5 TRBV6-1 . . TGTGCCAGCAGTGCGAGCGGAGCTAAAGAGACCCAGTACTTC CASSASGAKETQYF
TRBJ2-4 TRBV27 few TRBD2 TGTGCCAGCAGTTTATCTAGCGGGCTAGCCAAAAACATTCAGTACTTC CASSLSSGLAKNIQYF
TRBJ1-5 TRBV5-6 few . TGTGCCAGCAGCTTGATTGGATATCAGCCCCAGCATTTT CASSLIGYQPQHF
TRBJ2-3 TRBV7-8 . TRBD1 TGTGCCAGCAGCTCTCCGGGACAGCTAGATACGCAGTATTTT CASSSPGQLDTQYF
TRBJ2-7 TRBV6-2/TRBV6-3 . . TGTGCCAGCAGTCCCAGGTCCTTCGCCTACGAGCAGTACTTC CASSPRSFAYEQYF
TRBJ2-3 TRBV6-5 few . TGTGCCAGCAGTTACGGGATTGGAACTAGCTCAAAATCAGATACGCAGTATTTT CASSYGIGTSSKSDTQYF
TRBJ1-4 TRBV10-3 few . TGTGCCTCCCAGAGGGGGGGCGAAGACGAAAAACTGTTTTTT CASQRGGEDEKLFF
TRBJ2-7 TRBV6-5 . TRBD1 TGTGCCAGCGCACAAAGGGACAGGGGCCTCTACGAGCAGTACTTC CASAQRDRGLYEQYF
TRBJ2-5 TRBV7-9 . . TGTGCCAGCAGCTTAGATTTTTCTATATACGGCGGCCAAGAGACCCAGTACTTC CASSLDFSIYGGQETQYF
TRBJ2-6 TRBV4-2 . . TGTGCCAGCAGCCAAGCAAGCTCTGGGGCCAACGTCCTGACTTTC CASSQASSGANVLTF
TRBJ1-1 TRBV9 . . TGTGCCAGCAGCGTAGTAGAGGGACGGGGAACTGAAGCTTTCTTT CASSVVEGRGTEAFF
TRBJ2-1 TRBV7-9 few . TGTGCCAGCAGCTTATTGCTCGGGAGTGAGCAGTTCTTC CASSLLLGSEQFF
TRBJ2-5 TRBV11-2 . TRBD2 TGTGCCAGCAGCTTCTCCCTAGCGGGAGTTCGAGAGACCCAGTACTTC CASSFSLAGVRETQYF
TRBJ2-5 TRBV29-1 . TRBD2 TGCAGCGTTTATGTTGGGGTAGCGGGATACAATGAGCAGTACTTC CSVYVGVAGYNEQYF
TRBJ1-1 TRBV7-9 few . TGTGCCAGCACCCCAAGGACAGAGAACACTGAAGCTTTCTTT CASTPRTENTEAFF
TRBJ2-7 TRBV28 . . TGTGCCAGCACCAGGATGAGCTCCTACGAGCAGTACTTC CASTRMSSYEQYF
TRBJ2-7 TRBV6-1 few TRBD1 TGTGCCAGCAGTCCGGGACAGGGCGGTGTCGACGAGCAGTACTTC CASSPGQGGVDEQYF
TRBJ2-3 TRBV29-1 few . TGCAGCGTTGAAGAAGGGCTCCCGGCGGATACGCAGTATTTT CSVEEGLPADTQYF
TRBJ2-7 TRBV27 few . TGTGCCAGCAGTTTAGGGCGGGACCCAACCTACGAGCAGTACTTC CASSLGRDPTYEQYF
TRBJ2-3 TRBV20-1 few . TGCAGTGCTAGAACCCAGGTTCCCACCATACTCACAGATACGCAGTATTTT CSARTQVPTILTDTQYF
TRBJ2-7 TRBV30 . . TGTGCCTGGAACGAGGGGAGGTACGAGCAGTACTTC CAWNEGRYEQYF